The 11 T cell receptor beta chains below were found in one sample sequenced in a study of regulatory T cells in long-lasting Graves disease. TCR beta libraries were built with iRepertoire HTBI primers and Arm-PCR of CDR3 regions. TCRdb reprocessed the multiplex PCR reads with MiXCR, giving one entry per CDR3 protein. The data contain about 500,000 distinct CDR3 sequences, around 12% of them seen just once; the ten biggest clones take up 8% to 10%. Stated time point: newly diagnosed GD, antithyroid drugs for less than 3 months. Isolated PBMC RNA provided the starting material for the TCR library. These data also featured in a second study, about T cells in Graves' hyperthyroidism and ophthalmopathy.

Specimen: peripheral blood mononuclear cells (PBMCs), collected at new diagnosis, from a patient treated with antithyroid drugs. Receptors were obtained from a young woman with Graves disease.

This clonotype was counted ten times or more. V usage is TRBV6-5 and J usage is TRBJ1-5; TRBD1 might be the D (6 bases). This CDR3 is built from 14 residues. V was clipped by 4 bases and J by 5 bases, with 12 bases between them. CDR1 MNHEY and CDR2 SVGAGI come from the germline V gene. This chain's CDR3 is CASSFAGTHQPQHF. The DNA of the CDR3 is TGTGCCAGCAGTTTCGCCGGGACACATCAGCCCCAGCATTTT.

This clonotype was seen more than once but under ten times. The chain links TRBV18 to TRBJ2-1, with a tentative D call TRBD1 (6 bases). The germline V and J ends were trimmed by 3 bases and 9 bases, with 21 bases remaining between them. The CDR3 is 16 residues long. The germline V gene encodes CDR1 KGHSH and CDR2 LQKENI. The CDR3 protein is CASSPKQGSALSEQFF. The CDR3 coding sequence is TGTGCCAGCTCACCTAAGCAGGGGTCGGCCCTAAGTGAGCAGTTCTTC. Looking up the rest from reference TRBV18 and TRBJ2-1 gives the full variable domain: NAGVMQNPRHLVRRRGQEARLRCSPMKGHSHVYWYRQLPEEGLKFMVYLQKENIIDESGMPKERFSAEFPKEGPSILRIQQVVRGDSAAYFCASSPKQGSALSEQFFGPGTRLTVL.

The chain combines TRBV29-1 with TRBJ1-2, with D unclear. CDR1 and CDR2 (germline): SQVTM, ANQGSEA. Trimming pared 4 bases from V and 7 bases from J, leaving 13 bases between. The CDR3 is 12 amino acids. The CDR3 loop is CSVASGSGGYTF. In DNA form, the CDR3 reads TGCAGCGTTGCCTCGGGGTCTGGTGGCTACACCTTC.

This chain links TRBV6-1 with TRBJ2-7; D may be TRBD1 or TRBD2 (6 bases each). This CDR3 is 15 amino acids long. V was cut by 7 bases and J by 2 bases, with 18 bases left in between. Germline values: CDR1 MNHNS, CDR2 SASEGT. For the CDR3, the DNA is TGTGCCAGCACCACCCGAAGGGGGGAGGCCTACGAGCAGTACTTC. Its protein product is CASTTRRGEAYEQYF.

This clonotype occurred many times. The chain has TRBV5-1 and TRBJ1-4; D might be TRBD1 (5 bases). The CDR3 has 14 residues. V was cut by 3 bases and J by 3 bases, with 9 bases left in between. Germline V gene data show CDR1 as SGHRS and CDR2 as YFSETQ. As DNA, the CDR3 is TGCGCCAGCAGCTGGGCGGGGGCTAATGAAAAACTGTTTTTT. Amino acids: CASSWAGANEKLFF.

V and J are TRBV10-2 and TRBJ1-1; the D is unclear. The ends were cut back, 2 bases at V and 4 bases at J, with 11 bases in the middle. CDR1 is WSHSY, CDR2 SAAADI, per germline. The CDR3 runs 14 residues. CDR3 coding DNA: TGCGCCAGCAGTGAGAAGGTGACGGGCACTGAAGCTTTCTTT. Encoded protein: CASSEKVTGTEAFF.

At least ten counts were recorded for this clonotype. The genes are TRBV29-1 and TRBJ2-2, with TRBD2 as a possible D gene (6 bases). V lost 4 bases and J lost 1, with 19 bases in between. CDR3 length: 17 residues. Germline CDR1 reads SQVTM; CDR2 reads ANQGSEA. The CDR3 sequence: CSVAGRRGKENTGELFF. Here the CDR3 DNA reads TGCAGCGTTGCTGGGCGCCGCGGGAAAGAGAACACCGGGGAGCTGTTTTTT.

The sample holds many counts of this clonotype. This sequence joins TRBV18 and TRBJ2-7, with 14 bases aligning to TRBD2. CDR3 length: 14 residues. Germline lookup yields CDR1 KGHSH and CDR2 LQKENI. V lost 6 bases to trimming and J lost 8 bases; unmatched junction nucleotides: 6. For the CDR3, the DNA is TGTGCCAGCTCCCGGGGACTAGCGGGAGAGCAGCAGTACTTC. This codes for CASSRGLAGEQQYF.

This clonotype was picked up many times. This chain links TRBV6-1 with TRBJ2-7, with unresolved D. Trimming pared 8 bases from V and 2 bases from J, leaving 16 bases between. This CDR3 has 14 amino acids. Germline CDR1 and CDR2: MNHNS and SASEGT. DNA for the CDR3: TGTGCCAGCGAGGCCCCTAGAGCCCCCTACGAGCAGTACTTC. The encoded protein is CASEAPRAPYEQYF.

This clonotype occurred many times. This chain uses TRBV7-2 with TRBJ2-5, with 8 bases that match TRBD2. After removal of 5 bases from V and 5 bases from J, the junction contained 7 bases not matched to a gene. The V gene's germline CDR1 is SGHTA and CDR2 FQGNSA. This CDR3 contains 14 residues. The CDR3 protein is CASSTPSGPETQYF. The CDR3 nucleotides read TGTGCCAGCAGCACACCTAGCGGGCCCGAGACCCAGTACTTC.

This clonotype was observed many times. The V call is TRBV20-1, the J call TRBJ2-7; D is ambiguous. V dropped 0 bases and J dropped 3 bases, with 12 bases sitting between them. There are 14 residues in the CDR3. Looked up from germline, CDR1 is DFQATT and CDR2 is SNEGSKA (reference sequence). CDR3 DNA sequence: TGCAGTGCTAGAGATTGGCAAACCGTCTACGAGCAGTACTTC. It yields the protein CSARDWQTVYEQYF.